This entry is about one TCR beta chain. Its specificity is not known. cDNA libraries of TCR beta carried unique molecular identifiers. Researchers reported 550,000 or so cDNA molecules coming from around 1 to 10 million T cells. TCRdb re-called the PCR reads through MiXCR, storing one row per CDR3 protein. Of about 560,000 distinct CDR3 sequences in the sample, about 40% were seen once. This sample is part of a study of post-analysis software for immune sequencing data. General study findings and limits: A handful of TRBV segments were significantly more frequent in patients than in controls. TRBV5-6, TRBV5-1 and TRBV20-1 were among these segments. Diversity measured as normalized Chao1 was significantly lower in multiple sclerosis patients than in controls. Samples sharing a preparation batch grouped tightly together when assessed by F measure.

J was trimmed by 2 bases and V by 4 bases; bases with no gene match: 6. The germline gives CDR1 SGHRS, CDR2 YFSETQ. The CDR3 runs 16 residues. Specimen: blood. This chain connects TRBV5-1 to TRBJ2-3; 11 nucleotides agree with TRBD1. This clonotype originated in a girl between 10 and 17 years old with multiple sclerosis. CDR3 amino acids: CASSPRTGGPTDTQYF. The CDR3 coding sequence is TGCGCCAGCAGCCCCAGGACAGGGGGCCCCACAGATACGCAGTATTTT.